This TCR beta chain came from a study of T cell responses to AZD1222 COVID-19 vaccine. Trimming took off 2 bases at V and 3 bases at J, with 13 bases between the two ends. Germline V gene data show CDR1 as SGHAT and CDR2 as FQNNGV. This CDR3 is built from 15 residues. Produced via immunoSEQ multiplex PCR; TCRdb's table is partial and in-frame only. The sample has roughly 130,000 clones, under 95% seen once. J is TRBJ1-2 and V is TRBV11-2, with D unresolved. Sequences were derived from peripheral blood, sampled 28 days after the second dose of the MenACWY control vaccine. This sequence originates from an adult who received the MenACWY meningococcal vaccine as a control. The CDR3 spells CASSLYRAADYGYTF. The CDR3 coding sequence is TGTGCCAGCAGCTTATATAGGGCGGCTGACTATGGCTACACCTTC.